Below are 25 T cell receptor beta chains sequenced from a single sample in a study of CXCR3-negative and CXCR3-positive naive CD8 T cells. Whole-study results and caveats: Naive cells positive for CXCR3 carried more hydrophobic TRB CDR3s than CXCR3-negative ones.

These receptors are not linked to any known antigen. Via 5' RACE with UMI labels, TRB cDNA libraries were prepared. TCRdb reanalyzed the 5' RACE reads, giving one entry per CDR3 protein sequence and no DNA. This listing includes some 150,000 distinct CDR3 sequences. Sequenced input: naive CXCR3+ CD8+ T cells from blood. As for subset: CD45RO-CCR7+CD27+CD95- naive CD8+ T cells expressing CXCR3 (TNR3+). The receptors were gathered from a human donor in good health. Some clones in this sample may be carry-over from other donors' samples.

The CDR3 here is CASSLGGGTEASF. This chain joins TRBV7-9 and TRBJ1-1; the D gene TCRdb calls, TRBD1, cannot be checked with no DNA. This CDR3 has 13 residues. Germline V gene sequence: CDR1 SEHNR, CDR2 FQNEAQ (reference sequence). Drawing the rest from reference TRBV7-9 and TRBJ1-1, the complete variable domain is DTGVSQNPRHKITKRGQNVTFRCDPISEHNRLYWYRQTLGQGPEFLTYFQNEAQLEKSRLLSDRFSAERPKGSFSTLEIQRTEQGDSAMYLCASSLGGGTEASFGQGTRLTVV.

This rearrangement joins TRBV5-6 to TRBJ2-1; TCRdb calls TRBD2, which cannot be checked without DNA. Germline V gene lookup returns CDR1 SGHDT and CDR2 YYEEEE. The CDR3 spans 15 residues. CDR3: CASSLGLAGFDEQFF. Filled out from reference TRBV5-6 and TRBJ2-1, the complete variable domain reads DAGVTQSPTHLIKTRGQQVTLRCSPKSGHDTVSWYQQALGQGPQFIFQYYEEEERQRGNFPDRFSGHQFPNYSSELNVNALLLGDSALYLCASSLGLAGFDEQFFGPGTRLTVL.

The rearrangement links TRBV12-3 or TRBV12-4 to TRBJ2-1; TCRdb gives TRBD2 as the D gene, but with no DNA this cannot be confirmed. This CDR3 has 18 residues. The CDR3 spells CAITYDRLTSGKHNEQFF.

V is TRBV10-3 and J is TRBJ1-2; TCRdb selects TRBD1, and the lack of DNA leaves this call unchecked. In germline, CDR1 is ENHRY, CDR2 SYGVKD. The CDR3 covers 15 residues. The CDR3 sequence: CAISDLDSANYGYTF.

The gene calls are TRBV28 and TRBJ2-7. The germline V gene has CDR1 MDHEN and CDR2 SYDVKM. The CDR3 sequence is 12 residues long. Here the CDR3 reads CASSLSEYEQYF.

This rearrangement joins TRBV11-1 to TRBJ1-1; there is no DNA to check the TCRdb D call of TRBD1. Germline assignment: CDR1 SGHAT and CDR2 FQDESV (reference sequence). The CDR3 length is 15 residues. CDR3 protein: CASSLLGTGLTEAFF. The full variable domain, in which reference TRBV11-1 and TRBJ1-1 provide the parts outside the CDR3, is EAEVAQSPRYKITEKSQAVAFWCDPISGHATLYWYRQILGQGPELLVQFQDESVVDDSQLPKDRFSAERLKGVDSTLKIQPAELGDSAMYLCASSLLGTGLTEAFFGQGTRLTVV.

The chain carries TRBV13 and TRBJ2-7; TCRdb selects TRBD2, and the lack of DNA leaves this call unchecked. Germline CDR1 and CDR2: PRHDT and FYEKMQ (reference sequence). CDR3 length: 14 residues. CDR3 amino acids: CASSATSGMGEQYF.

The CDR3 is CASSFTSGGANEQFF. J is TRBJ2-1 and V is TRBV5-1; TCRdb returns TRBD2, unconfirmable since there is no DNA. Germline V lookup: CDR1 SGHRS, CDR2 YFSETQ. This CDR3 comprises 15 residues.

This chain uses TRBV7-3 with TRBJ2-1. The CDR3 has 15 residues. Germline V gives CDR1 SGHTA, CDR2 FQGTGA. The CDR3 protein is CASSLTGRTYNEQFF.

V usage is TRBV5-5 and J usage is TRBJ1-5. Germline V gene sequence: CDR1 SGHKS, CDR2 YYEKEE (reference sequence). This CDR3 comprises 15 residues. The CDR3 is CASSLTDLSNQPQHF.

CDR3 sequence: CASSQDRGLNEKLFF. The chain is built from TRBV14 and TRBJ1-4; TCRdb designates TRBD1, a call that cannot be tested without DNA. Per the germline V gene, CDR1 is SGHDN and CDR2 is FVKESK. The CDR3 loop spans 15 amino acids. Drawing the rest from reference TRBV14 and TRBJ1-4, the complete variable domain is EAGVTQFPSHSVIEKGQTVTLRCDPISGHDNLYWYRRVMGKEIKFLLHFVKESKQDESGMPNNRFLAERTGGTYSTLKVQPAELEDSGVYFCASSQDRGLNEKLFFGSGTQLSVL.

The rearrangement joins TRBV27 to TRBJ2-1; TCRdb's D gene call, TRBD2, goes unchecked for lack of DNA. CDR1 and CDR2 (germline): MNHEY, SMNVEV (reference sequence). The CDR3 is 14 residues long. CDR3 sequence: CASSPGTQDNEQFF.

The chain employs TRBV7-3 and TRBJ1-1; no DNA is available, so the TRBD1 call from TCRdb remains unchecked. The CDR3 is 14 residues long. Per germline, CDR1 SGHTA and CDR2 FQGTGA. CDR3 loop: CASSWTGFGTEAFF.

This chain links TRBV2 with TRBJ2-7; the TRBD1 assignment by TCRdb is unverifiable without DNA. Germline V gene lookup returns CDR1 SNHLY and CDR2 FYNNEI. This CDR3 has 14 residues. The CDR3 is CASSEFPGNYEQYF.

The V and J genes are TRBV10-3 and TRBJ2-3; the TRBD2 assignment by TCRdb is unverifiable without DNA. The CDR3 length is 18 residues. From germline, CDR1 is ENHRY and CDR2 SYGVKD. CDR3 in amino acids: CAISGPLASGTYTDTQYF.

The CDR3 sequence is CSVPGTGNTIYF. The chain carries TRBV29-1 and TRBJ1-3; TCRdb reports TRBD1, a call that lacks DNA to check it against. Germline assignment: CDR1 SQVTM and CDR2 ANQGSEA. The CDR3 extends over 12 amino acids.

The chain joins TRBV7-8 to TRBJ2-3; TCRdb picks TRBD1, but there is no DNA to check that call. CDR3 length: 17 residues. From germline, CDR1 is SGHVS and CDR2 FQNEAQ. CDR3 sequence reads: CASSPVWAGVSTDTQYF.

The chain couples TRBV7-8 to TRBJ2-1. Per germline, CDR1 SGHVS and CDR2 FQNEAQ. The CDR3 spans 11 residues. The CDR3: CASSKDNEQFF.

V gene TRBV19 combines with J gene TRBJ2-4; the D call from TCRdb, TRBD2, cannot be confirmed without DNA. The CDR3 is 18 residues long. CDR1 is LNHDA, CDR2 SQIVND, per germline (reference sequence). The chain's CDR3 is CASSIVGLAGAAKNIQYF.

The rearrangement links TRBV4-2 to TRBJ2-1; the TCRdb call, TRBD1, lacks DNA for checking. CDR3 length equals 15 residues. Per the germline V gene, CDR1 is LGHNA and CDR2 is YNFKEQ. The CDR3 loop is CASSPHKGSYNEQFF.

The rearrangement links TRBV10-3 to TRBJ2-7; TCRdb proposes TRBD1, but this gene call is untestable without DNA. This CDR3 is 13 amino acids long. Germline V gene lookup returns CDR1 ENHRY and CDR2 SYGVKD. This CDR3 is CAITGELSYEQYF.

This sequence joins TRBV28 and TRBJ2-5; TCRdb reports TRBD1, a call that lacks DNA to check it against. The germline V gene encodes CDR1 MDHEN and CDR2 SYDVKM. This CDR3 has 18 amino acids. The CDR3 here is CASSFPGTGAKYQETQYF.

The V and J genes are TRBV19 and TRBJ1-1. The germline V gene has CDR1 LNHDA and CDR2 SQIVND (reference sequence). The CDR3 runs to 13 residues. This CDR3 reads CASSTGGVTEAFF.

This chain uses TRBV5-1 with TRBJ1-1; TCRdb's D gene call, TRBD1, goes unchecked for lack of DNA. Germline V lookup: CDR1 SGHRS, CDR2 YFSETQ. This CDR3 comprises 15 residues. CDR3: CASSPTGHMNTEAFF.

The chain is built from TRBV29-1 and TRBJ2-1. Per the germline V gene, CDR1 is SQVTM and CDR2 is ANQGSEA. The CDR3 extends over 15 amino acids. The CDR3: CSVEGVGVAYNEQFF.